Listed below are T cell receptor beta chains from one sample, sequenced in a study of blood T cell repertoires in COVID-19. TCRdb's table, derived via immunoSEQ multiplex PCR, lists solely in-frame clones and lacks some. The data contain 150,000 to 200,000 clones, about nine tenths of them seen just once; the ten biggest clones take up under 3.5%. What was sequenced was peripheral blood. All receptors come from a man between 65 and 85 years old with acute or convalescent COVID-19. Both conserved end residues are part of each CDR3. The order of the fields is J gene, CDR3 length, D gene, V gene, clone size, CDR3 protein, CDR3 DNA. A D gene is named only where the DNA matches it firmly. Expanded clones get a size class; other rows say once, few or many, or leave the size out.

J gene: TRBJ1-1
CDR3 length: 12
D gene: TRBD1
V gene: TRBV7-3
clone size: NA
CDR3 protein: CASSLTGTGLFF
CDR3 DNA: TGTGCCAGCAGCTTAACCGGGACAGGGCTTTTCTTT

J gene: TRBJ2-3
CDR3 length: 15
D gene: TRBD1
V gene: TRBV2
clone size: NA
CDR3 protein: CASSVGQGRGDTQYF
CDR3 DNA: TGTGCCAGCAGTGTGGGACAGGGAAGGGGCGATACGCAGTATTTT

J gene: TRBJ1-2
CDR3 length: 13
D gene: TRBD1
V gene: TRBV4-3
clone size: NA
CDR3 protein: CASSQDQGTVHTF
CDR3 DNA: TGCGCCAGCAGCCAAGATCAAGGGACAGTCCACACCTTC

J gene: TRBJ2-5
CDR3 length: 15
D gene: NA
V gene: TRBV5-5
clone size: NA
CDR3 protein: CASSPGRQPQETQYF
CDR3 DNA: TGTGCCAGCAGCCCGGGTAGGCAGCCTCAAGAGACCCAGTACTTC

J gene: TRBJ1-2
CDR3 length: 14
D gene: TRBD1
V gene: TRBV4-1
clone size: NA
CDR3 protein: CASSEGAYREGYTF
CDR3 DNA: TGCGCCTCCAGTGAGGGGGCGTACCGTGAGGGCTACACCTTC

J gene: TRBJ2-7
CDR3 length: 17
D gene: TRBD1
V gene: TRBV7-9
clone size: NA
CDR3 protein: CASSYTTRQGWFYEQYF
CDR3 DNA: TGTGCCAGCAGCTACACGACCCGACAGGGGTGGTTTTACGAGCAGTACTTC

J gene: TRBJ2-5
CDR3 length: 17
D gene: TRBD2
V gene: TRBV7-2
clone size: NA
CDR3 protein: CASSPVGTSGTWETQYF
CDR3 DNA: TGTGCCAGCAGCCCCGTCGGGACTAGCGGGACTTGGGAGACCCAGTACTTC

J gene: TRBJ1-5
CDR3 length: 13
D gene: NA
V gene: TRBV7-2
clone size: few
CDR3 protein: CASSFRGGQPQHF
CDR3 DNA: TGTGCCAGCAGCTTCCGGGGGGGTCAGCCCCAGCATTTT

J gene: TRBJ1-6
CDR3 length: 14
D gene: TRBD1
V gene: TRBV7-9
clone size: NA
CDR3 protein: CASSLTGSDSPLHF
CDR3 DNA: TGTGCCAGCAGCTTGACAGGGTCTGATTCACCCCTCCACTTT

J gene: TRBJ1-2
CDR3 length: 14
D gene: NA
V gene: TRBV28
clone size: NA
CDR3 protein: CASSLATAHYGYTF
CDR3 DNA: TGTGCCAGCAGTTTAGCTACCGCTCACTATGGCTACACCTTC

J gene: TRBJ2-5
CDR3 length: 14
D gene: NA
V gene: TRBV6-6
clone size: NA
CDR3 protein: CASSYGQGIETQYF
CDR3 DNA: TGTGCCAGCAGTTATGGTCAGGGAATTGAGACCCAGTACTTC

J gene: TRBJ1-2
CDR3 length: 14
D gene: TRBD1
V gene: TRBV9
clone size: NA
CDR3 protein: CASSAGTGFYGYTF
CDR3 DNA: TGTGCCAGCAGCGCCGGGACAGGGTTCTATGGCTACACCTTC

J gene: TRBJ2-1
CDR3 length: 14
D gene: NA
V gene: TRBV28
clone size: few
CDR3 protein: CASLPGGAYNEQFF
CDR3 DNA: TGTGCCAGCCTTCCGGGGGGCGCCTACAATGAGCAGTTCTTC

J gene: TRBJ1-1
CDR3 length: 14
D gene: TRBD1
V gene: TRBV5-1
clone size: NA
CDR3 protein: CASSLETGLTEAFF
CDR3 DNA: TGCGCCAGCAGCTTGGAGACAGGGTTGACTGAAGCTTTCTTT

J gene: TRBJ2-5
CDR3 length: 16
D gene: NA
V gene: TRBV9
clone size: NA
CDR3 protein: CASSDPTSQAGETQYF
CDR3 DNA: TGTGCCAGCAGCGACCCCACTAGTCAGGCGGGAGAGACCCAGTACTTC

J gene: TRBJ1-5
CDR3 length: 16
D gene: NA
V gene: TRBV7-8
clone size: NA
CDR3 protein: CASSNPGGGSNQPQHF
CDR3 DNA: TGTGCCAGCAGCAATCCGGGGGGTGGGAGCAATCAGCCCCAGCATTTT

J gene: TRBJ1-1
CDR3 length: 15
D gene: NA
V gene: TRBV19
clone size: NA
CDR3 protein: CASSSPRDTNTEAFF
CDR3 DNA: TGTGCCAGTAGTAGCCCCAGGGACACTAACACTGAAGCTTTCTTT

J gene: TRBJ2-3
CDR3 length: 17
D gene: NA
V gene: TRBV4-3
clone size: NA
CDR3 protein: CASSQVHTGVGTDTQYF
CDR3 DNA: TGCGCCAGCAGCCAAGTGCATACGGGGGTGGGCACAGATACGCAGTATTTT

J gene: TRBJ1-3
CDR3 length: 17
D gene: NA
V gene: TRBV9
clone size: NA
CDR3 protein: CASSVGVQGVIRNTIYF
CDR3 DNA: TGTGCCAGCAGCGTAGGGGTCCAGGGTGTGATTCGAAACACCATATATTTT

J gene: TRBJ1-2
CDR3 length: 15
D gene: NA
V gene: TRBV6-4
clone size: NA
CDR3 protein: CASEWAIVLGYGYTF
CDR3 DNA: TGTGCCAGCGAATGGGCGATTGTCCTCGGCTATGGCTACACCTTC

J gene: TRBJ2-5
CDR3 length: 12
D gene: TRBD2
V gene: TRBV6-6
clone size: NA
CDR3 protein: CASSPGTSHLYF
CDR3 DNA: TGTGCCAGCAGCCCCGGGACTAGCCATCTGTACTTC

J gene: TRBJ2-1
CDR3 length: 16
D gene: TRBD2
V gene: TRBV23-1
clone size: NA
CDR3 protein: CASGPPGLNMGNEQFF
CDR3 DNA: TGCGCCAGCGGACCCCCGGGACTAAACATGGGCAATGAGCAGTTCTTC

J gene: TRBJ1-2
CDR3 length: 15
D gene: NA
V gene: TRBV9
clone size: NA
CDR3 protein: CASSVDGRGSYGYTF
CDR3 DNA: TGTGCCAGCAGCGTAGACGGCCGAGGATCCTATGGCTACACCTTC

J gene: TRBJ1-2
CDR3 length: 16
D gene: NA
V gene: TRBV19
clone size: NA
CDR3 protein: CASSPLSSGRGYGYTF
CDR3 DNA: TGTGCCAGTAGTCCTCTCTCCTCGGGGAGAGGATATGGCTACACCTTC

J gene: TRBJ2-1
CDR3 length: 15
D gene: NA
V gene: TRBV19
clone size: NA
CDR3 protein: CASRTLTKGLNEQFF
CDR3 DNA: TGTGCCAGTAGGACCCTGACAAAGGGGTTGAATGAGCAGTTCTTC

J gene: TRBJ2-2
CDR3 length: 16
D gene: TRBD2
V gene: TRBV5-4
clone size: few
CDR3 protein: CASSFSGGTVTGELFF
CDR3 DNA: TGTGCCAGCAGCTTTAGCGGGGGGACCGTCACCGGGGAGCTGTTTTTT

J gene: TRBJ1-2
CDR3 length: 13
D gene: NA
V gene: TRBV5-6
clone size: NA
CDR3 protein: CASSSLSNEGYTF
CDR3 DNA: TGTGCCAGCAGCTCATTGAGCAACGAGGGCTACACCTTC

J gene: TRBJ2-1
CDR3 length: 15
D gene: TRBD2
V gene: TRBV9
clone size: NA
CDR3 protein: CASSEGLAGGSEQFF
CDR3 DNA: TGTGCCAGCAGCGAGGGGCTAGCGGGAGGGAGTGAGCAGTTCTTC

J gene: TRBJ2-7
CDR3 length: 14
D gene: TRBD1
V gene: TRBV19
clone size: NA
CDR3 protein: CASRPAGGTYEQYF
CDR3 DNA: TGTGCCAGTAGGCCGGCAGGGGGTACCTACGAGCAGTACTTC

J gene: TRBJ2-7
CDR3 length: 16
D gene: TRBD2
V gene: TRBV28
clone size: NA
CDR3 protein: CASSFIRASGSYEQYF
CDR3 DNA: TGTGCCAGCAGTTTTATCCGGGCTAGCGGATCCTACGAGCAGTACTTC

J gene: TRBJ2-3
CDR3 length: 13
D gene: NA
V gene: TRBV15
clone size: once
CDR3 protein: CATSSGVTDTQYF
CDR3 DNA: TGTGCCACCAGCAGCGGGGTCACAGATACGCAGTATTTT

J gene: TRBJ2-5
CDR3 length: 16
D gene: TRBD2
V gene: TRBV5-1
clone size: NA
CDR3 protein: CASSLGLAGGGETQYF
CDR3 DNA: TGCGCCAGCAGCTTGGGACTAGCGGGGGGCGGGGAGACCCAGTACTTC

J gene: TRBJ2-4
CDR3 length: 15
D gene: TRBD1
V gene: TRBV7-2
clone size: NA
CDR3 protein: CASSQTGGAYNIQYF
CDR3 DNA: TGTGCCAGCAGCCAAACAGGGGGCGCCTACAACATTCAGTACTTC

J gene: TRBJ2-5
CDR3 length: 13
D gene: NA
V gene: TRBV6-1
clone size: NA
CDR3 protein: CASSDAGQETQYF
CDR3 DNA: TGTGCCAGCAGTGACGCGGGACAAGAGACCCAGTACTTC

J gene: TRBJ2-1
CDR3 length: 14
D gene: NA
V gene: TRBV11-3
clone size: NA
CDR3 protein: CASSLYFSYNEQFF
CDR3 DNA: TGTGCCAGCAGCTTGTACTTCTCCTACAATGAGCAGTTCTTC

J gene: TRBJ1-6
CDR3 length: 17
D gene: NA
V gene: TRBV5-1
clone size: once
CDR3 protein: CASSLDTPTGSSSPLHF
CDR3 DNA: TGCGCCAGCAGCTTGGACACTCCTACAGGGTCTTCTTCACCCCTCCACTTT

J gene: TRBJ1-6
CDR3 length: 15
D gene: NA
V gene: TRBV30
clone size: NA
CDR3 protein: CAWSDKQGFDSPLHF
CDR3 DNA: TGTGCCTGGAGTGACAAACAGGGTTTTGATTCACCCCTCCACTTT

J gene: TRBJ1-5
CDR3 length: 14
D gene: NA
V gene: TRBV5-6
clone size: NA
CDR3 protein: CASSFRLTAQPQHF
CDR3 DNA: TGTGCCAGCAGCTTTCGTCTAACCGCCCAGCCCCAGCATTTT

J gene: TRBJ2-3
CDR3 length: 14
D gene: TRBD2
V gene: TRBV7-3
clone size: NA
CDR3 protein: CASSRGLAGGVQYF
CDR3 DNA: TGTGCCAGCAGCCGGGGACTAGCGGGGGGTGTTCAGTATTTT